Here is one TCR beta chain with its context. Which antigen it targets is not known. There are no base qualities to consult, and no much larger clone falls within one base. For the CD8 naive samples, CD45RO-negative cells were positively selected for CCR7, yielding a CD45RA+CCR7+ population from which TemRA cells were excluded. Donors were healthy HIV-negative adults with no recently reported acute infections or vaccinations. Every donor was a Caucasian adult living in Nashville, Tennessee, USA. After blood collection by leukapheresis, PBMCs were isolated using Ficoll-Histopaque density gradient centrifugation and then cryopreserved in the vapor phase of liquid nitrogen. Purity and quantity of every magnetically sorted T cell population were checked by analytical flow cytometry. Each sorted fraction had its genomic DNA isolated and then quantified by UV absorbance on a Nanodrop 2000c. V gives up 4 bases and J gives up 4 bases, and the segment between their germline ends measures 13 bases. Reading the germline V gene gives CDR1 MDHEN and CDR2 SYDVKM. The CDR3 runs 14 amino acids, cysteine and phenylalanine included. The CDR3 DNA has 42 bases and is translated from base 1.

These data are taken from a study of shared clonotypes between healthy human individuals (dated by TCRdb to 2020 to 2021). With respect to the entire study: The cohort included a few men and a couple of women between 18 and 49 years of age. For each donor, three plates each were used for CD4 naive and CD4 memory, two plates were used for CD8 naive, and one plate was used for CD8 memory. Blood TCR repertoires of about five healthy adults were deeply sequenced to estimate repertoire size and the extent of clonotype sharing between individuals. Libraries were prepared and TCR repertoires were sequenced by different laboratories using diverse techniques, in order to increase sequencing depth and limit assay-specific biases. Per donor, leukapheresis produced somewhere between about 0.9 and 9.5 billion PBMCs.

Using the deep immunoSEQ assay, multiplex PCR amplified TCR CDR3 regions from genomic DNA. Genomic DNA extracted from each cell subset was distributed evenly over all wells of several immunoSEQ 96-well plates, and each plate served as one replicate. Each replicate PCR for sorted subsets received roughly 0.2 ug genomic DNA, equal to about 29,000 T cell genomes. Purified libraries were measured with a Qubit 3.0 fluorometer, size-checked on a Bioanalyzer 2100, and measured again with the KAPA Library Quantification kit. Each immunoSEQ 96-well plate was sequenced on its own single-read 150-cycle Illumina NextSeq 550 flow cell. In the source study's methods: Because the immunoSEQ output included only junctional sequences and no quality scores, the filtering could not be the same as the filtering used for full-length reads. To assign V/J genes and CDR3, sequences were annotated against IMGT germline references using PyIR, a Python wrapper for IgBLAST v1.9. Reads were filtered out if the reads had weak V/J assignments (E-value above 1e-6), no CDR3, stop codons, out-of-frame junctions, or ambiguous translated residues. V3J clonotypes were defined as sequences sharing an identical inferred V gene, J gene, and CDR3 amino acid sequence. Percentage overlap between repertoires was computed as shared unique clonotypes divided by the size of the smaller repertoire. Three approaches were used to assess repertoire richness: RTK rarefaction, the Chao1 estimator, and Recon v2.1 estimates of unobserved clonotypes. Generation probabilities were computed with OLGA for all TCRbeta clonotypes obtained by the gDNA method from several donors. In TCRdb, the immuneACCESS table is reduced to in-frame sequences with V and J assigned. These tables do not hold every clone; where another copy was compared, an unresolved V gene accounts for under half, and the others remain unexplained. D and trimming were read from the DNA, whereas the V and J calls and clone size are those reported in that table. Here the sample has roughly 1,800,000 clones; over 85% occur a single time. The ten biggest clones cover 1% to 1.5% of the sample.

Points the paper makes about the study in general: Rarefaction of sorted-subset datasets indicated incomplete sequencing despite the large sequencing depth. The small number of donors limited the genetic and exposure-history diversity represented. Pairwise subsampling led to the expectation that sequencing depth would affect the degree of clonotype sharing among donors. Naive subsets generally had larger estimated clonotype richness than memory subsets. Sampling was restricted to blood, and TCR repertoires in tissues likely differ from the TCR repertoires found in blood. Sharing across a few donors was observed for approximately 4.6% of naive CD4, 3.5% of naive CD8, 2% to 2.5% of memory CD4, and over 0.3% of memory CD8 clonotypes. Higher generation probabilities were observed for clonotypes shared by all four sorted-subset donors than for non-shared clonotypes.

Sequencing was performed on naive CD8+ T cells sorted from blood. Reading the label with the study, this specimen's cell subset or site is: CD45RA+CCR7+. This receptor was obtained from a man younger than 35 in good health. The chain employs TRBV28 and TRBJ2-5, and possibly TRBD2, on 5 matching bases. The nucleotide sequence reads as follows: TGTGCCAGCAGTTCCCCGCCAGGAGGAGAGACCCAGTACTTC. Translated, it reads CASSSPPGGETQYF.